The rows below give T cell receptor beta chains drawn from one sample of a study of blood T cell repertoires in COVID-19. TCRdb's table, derived via immunoSEQ multiplex PCR, lists solely in-frame clones and lacks some. Here the sample spans just over 350,000 clones, 87% being singletons. The sample comprised PBMCs or T cells enriched from blood (not recorded which). The receptors originated from a woman aged 25-40 years who had recovered from COVID-19. CDR3s include the opening cysteine and the closing phenylalanine or tryptophan. The D gene is left open where the match is weak.

V gene	D gene	J gene	CDR3 protein
TRBV5-1	.	TRBJ2-7	CASSFGTSYEQYF
TRBV7-8	TRBD2	TRBJ2-1	CASSFRTDSAGDEQFF
TRBV7-9	TRBD1	TRBJ1-6	CASSLTGGDSPLHF
TRBV5-6	.	TRBJ1-6	CASSPAGSRSPLHF
TRBV28	.	TRBJ1-1	CASIEVRIFTEAFF
TRBV3-1/TRBV3-2	.	TRBJ2-1	CASSQDLSSYNEQFF
TRBV14	.	TRBJ2-3	CASSQAWQGYTDTQYF
TRBV9	.	TRBJ1-1	CASSVAGSDTEAFF
TRBV3-1/TRBV3-2	.	TRBJ2-2	CASSQDDLGSTGELFF
TRBV18	TRBD1	TRBJ2-3	CASSPPGQGGTDTQYF
TRBV12-3/TRBV12-4	.	TRBJ1-1	CATSRGALTEAFF
TRBV11-2	.	TRBJ2-7	CASSLVLHGASYEQYF
TRBV7-2	TRBD1	TRBJ1-5	CASSLEQGAIQPQHF
TRBV3-1/TRBV3-2	TRBD2	TRBJ2-5	CASSLPGLAGEWETQYF
TRBV14	TRBD2	TRBJ2-3	CASSQPAGGDTQYF
TRBV2	TRBD1	TRBJ1-5	CASRPGQGAWDNQPQHF
TRBV2	.	TRBJ2-3	CASSDGTDTQYF
TRBV19	.	TRBJ2-6	CASSMGPGFPGANVLTF
TRBV5-1	.	TRBJ1-3	CASSRDRQDSGNTIYF
TRBV5-1	TRBD1	TRBJ1-6	CASSRGTGGDNSPLHF
TRBV5-1	.	TRBJ1-1	CASSTLSGGPEAFF
TRBV24-1	.	TRBJ1-2	CATTSLDDSCAYGYTF